Below are 29 T cell receptor beta chains sequenced from a single sample in a study of T cell responses to AZD1222 COVID-19 vaccine. Profiling relied on immunoSEQ multiplex PCR, and the TCRdb table lists in-frame clones only, not all of them. The sample includes tens of thousands of clones, around 86% of them seen just once. Sequenced here: peripheral blood, sampled on day 0 of AZD1222 vaccination. Receptors originate from an adult in good health.

The J gene is TRBJ1-2, the V gene TRBV18, with TRBD1 identical over 9 bases. The CDR3 covers 13 residues. The V segment lost 3 bases and the J segment 7 bases; nucleotides outside the gene matches: 3. Germline V lookup: CDR1 KGHSH, CDR2 LQKENI. CDR3 bases: TGTGCCAGCTCACCTTCGACAGGGGGTGGCTACACCTTC. As protein: CASSPSTGGGYTF.

A few counts support this clone. This chain uses TRBV5-8 with TRBJ2-3, with 7 nucleotides matching TRBD1. The CDR3 runs to 20 residues. V was pared by 4 bases and J by 2 bases, with 22 bases of the junction left unmatched. Germline V gene lookup returns CDR1 SGHTS and CDR2 YDEGEE. CDR3 nucleotide sequence: TGTGCCAGCAGCCCCTTCTCTCTTCTTCGCCGGGACAGTTACACAGATACGCAGTATTTT. Translated: CASSPFSLLRRDSYTDTQYF.

The chain employs TRBV7-3 and TRBJ2-1, with TRBD2 matching 12 bases. Germline lookup yields CDR1 SGHTA and CDR2 FQGTGA. Germline trimming cut 5 bases from V and 6 bases from J; bases unmatched to any gene: 8. The CDR3 extends over 16 amino acids. The CDR3 sequence is CASSPTGLAGINEQFF. The CDR3 region has the DNA TGTGCCAGCAGCCCGACAGGACTAGCGGGGATCAATGAGCAGTTCTTC.

This sequence joins TRBV6-4 and TRBJ2-7; 8 positions match TRBD1. Germline V gene data show CDR1 as MRHNA and CDR2 as SNTAGT. V was clipped by 7 bases and J by 0 bases; unmatched bases: 11. The CDR3 has 16 amino acids. Here the CDR3 reads CASITETGQASYEQYF. The CDR3 nucleotides read TGTGCCAGCATAACAGAGACGGGACAGGCCTCCTACGAGCAGTACTTC.

CDR3 region: CAWGTGGFTDTQYF. CDR3 DNA sequence: TGTGCCTGGGGTACAGGGGGTTTCACAGATACGCAGTATTTT. J is TRBJ2-3 and V is TRBV30; 8 positions match TRBD1. Trimming at V came to 5 bases and at J to 2 bases, leaving 6 bases not matched to a gene. Germline V gene sequence: CDR1 GTSNPN, CDR2 SVGIG (reference sequence). This CDR3 has 14 residues. Looking up the rest from reference TRBV30 and TRBJ2-3 gives the full variable domain: SQTIHQWPATLVQPVGSPLSLECTVEGTSNPNLYWYRQAAGRGLQLLFYSVGIGQISSEVPQNLSASRPQDRQFILSSKKLLLSDSGFYLCAWGTGGFTDTQYFGPGTRLTVL.

This chain uses TRBV11-2 with TRBJ1-1; 8 nucleotides align to TRBD1. The CDR3 has 14 residues. V lost 5 bases and J lost 8; bases outside the gene matches: 10. Looked up from germline, CDR1 is SGHAT and CDR2 is FQNNGV. The CDR3 nucleotides read TGTGCCAGCAGCCTATGGACAGGGCAACAGGAAGCTTTCTTT. It translates to CASSLWTGQQEAFF.

The V and J genes are TRBV5-5 and TRBJ2-2; no firm D call. The germline V and J ends were trimmed by 4 bases and 13 bases, with 14 bases remaining between them. This CDR3 is built from 12 residues. Germline V gives CDR1 SGHKS, CDR2 YYEKEE (reference sequence). CDR3 bases: TGTGCCAGCAGCCCTCTTAGGCTGGGGCTGTTTTTT. It translates to CASSPLRLGLFF.

The chain combines TRBV5-1 with TRBJ2-1; TRBD1 is a possible D gene (5 bases). CDR1 and CDR2 (germline): SGHRS, YFSETQ. There are 12 residues in the CDR3. Trimming shortened V by 6 bases and J by 10 bases, and 14 bases separated the two germline ends. As DNA, the CDR3 is TGCGCCAGCACTGACAGTTCCCTCGAGCAGTTCTTC. It encodes CASTDSSLEQFF.

The gene calls are TRBV28 and TRBJ2-7; the D is unclear. The CDR3 has 11 amino acids. CDR1 is MDHEN and CDR2 is SYDVKM in the germline V gene. The V end lost 5 bases, the J end lost 2 bases, and 4 bases lay between the germline ends. The CDR3 DNA sequence: TGTGCCAGCAGTGAGACCTACGAGCAGTACTTC. The encoded protein is CASSETYEQYF.

The genes are TRBV6-4 and TRBJ2-1, with a tentative D call TRBD2 (7 bases). In germline, CDR1 is MRHNA, CDR2 SNTAGT. The germline V and J ends were trimmed by 0 bases and 8 bases, with 14 bases remaining between them. This CDR3 is built from 15 residues. CDR3 coding DNA: TGTGCCAGCAGTGACTCCTCCGGGGGGCTGTATGAGCAGTTCTTC. This sequence encodes CASSDSSGGLYEQFF.

Remarks on this clone: An end of the junction does not agree with germline; a read error may underlie this. Different DNA sequences within this sample yield the same CDR3. The CDR3 DNA reads TGCGCCAGCAGCTTGGGGACTAGCGGGCCCTATGAGCAGTACTTC. This encodes CASSLGTSGPYEQYF. The chain uses TRBV5-1 and TRBJ2-7, with 11 bases lining up with TRBD2. Germline CDR1 SGHRS, CDR2 YFSETQ. CDR3 length equals 15 residues.

This chain links TRBV6-5 with TRBJ2-5; D gene ambiguous. Trimming removed 5 bases from V and 7 bases from J, with 17 bases in between. The CDR3 is 14 amino acids. CDR1 MNHEY and CDR2 SVGAGI come from the germline V gene. CDR3 region: CASSPRAVSGTQYF. The CDR3 nucleotides read TGTGCCAGCAGTCCCCGGGCGGTGAGTGGGACCCAGTACTTC.

The V call is TRBV9, the J call TRBJ2-3; no definite D call. There are 12 residues in the CDR3. V was cut by 3 bases and J by 10 bases, with 12 bases left in between. In germline, CDR1 is SGDLS, CDR2 YYNGEE. For the CDR3, the DNA is TGTGCCAGCAGCGGTGCTAATATCGCGCAGTATTTT. Protein product: CASSGANIAQYF.

V and J are TRBV6-1 and TRBJ2-7; D remains ambiguous. The V and J ends lost 1 base and 3 bases respectively, with 10 bases between them. Germline CDR1 reads MNHNS; CDR2 reads SASEGT. CDR3 length: 14 amino acids. CDR3 sequence: CASSEDLVGYEQYF. The CDR3 coding sequence is TGTGCCAGCAGTGAAGACCTGGTAGGCTACGAGCAGTACTTC.

This clone was seen only a few times. The rearrangement uses TRBV10-3 and TRBJ1-5; D unclear. V lost 0 bases, J lost 3 bases, and 9 bases lay in between. The CDR3 runs 15 residues. CDR1 and CDR2 (germline): ENHRY, SYGVKD. CDR3 sequence reads: CAISESFGLNQPQHF. CDR3 nucleotide sequence: TGTGCCATCAGTGAGTCGTTTGGGCTCAATCAGCCCCAGCATTTT.

V gene TRBV5-6 combines with J gene TRBJ1-2, with 11 positions matching TRBD1. The V gene end was trimmed by 3 bases and the J gene end by 8 bases; junction bases not matched to a gene: 6. In germline, CDR1 is SGHDT, CDR2 YYEEEE. The CDR3 has 14 amino acids. The CDR3 sequence is CASSYGQGARGYTF. CDR3 nucleotides: TGTGCCAGCAGCTATGGACAGGGGGCTAGGGGCTACACCTTC.

The chain employs TRBV5-5 and TRBJ2-2; D may match TRBD1 or TRBD2 (5 bases each). V lost 3 bases to trimming and J lost 2 bases, with 17 bases between them. Germline-derived CDR1 and CDR2 are SGHKS and YYEKEE (reference sequence). The CDR3 runs to 17 residues. The CDR3 spells CASSSRGASQNTGELFF. DNA for the CDR3: TGTGCCAGCAGCTCCCGAGGGGCTTCTCAAAACACCGGGGAGCTGTTTTTT. Filled out from reference TRBV5-5 and TRBJ2-2, the complete variable domain reads DAGVTQSPTHLIKTRGQQVTLRCSPISGHKSVSWYQQVLGQGPQFIFQYYEKEERGRGNFPDRFSARQFPNYSSELNVNALLLGDSALYLCASSSRGASQNTGELFFGEGSRLTVL.

This chain joins TRBV11-2 and TRBJ2-3; D could derive from TRBD1 or TRBD2 (5 bases each). The germline CDR1 and CDR2 sequences are SGHAT and FQNNGV. V gave up 0 bases and J gave up 1 base, with 14 bases separating them. This CDR3 comprises 17 residues. The CDR3 nucleotides read TGTGCCAGCAGCTTAGATCGGGACGGGGTGGGCACAGATACGCAGTATTTT. The encoded protein is CASSLDRDGVGTDTQYF.

The V and J genes are TRBV5-1 and TRBJ1-1, with a tentative D call TRBD1 (6 bases). This CDR3 is 14 amino acids long. Germline V gives CDR1 SGHRS, CDR2 YFSETQ. Trimming shortened V by 4 bases and J by 5 bases, and 15 bases separated the two germline ends. CDR3 sequence: CASSPVVQGTEAFF. Written as DNA, the CDR3 is TGCGCCAGCAGCCCGGTGGTTCAGGGGACTGAAGCTTTCTTT.

This chain links TRBV29-1 with TRBJ2-7; no firm D call. This CDR3 spans 12 amino acids. CDR1 and CDR2 (germline): SQVTM, ANQGSEA. V was cut by 3 bases and J by 2 bases, with 8 bases left in between. CDR3: CSVETHTYEQYF. The CDR3 DNA is TGCAGCGTTGAGACTCATACCTACGAGCAGTACTTC.

The chain combines TRBV5-6 with TRBJ2-7; D ambiguous. The CDR3 has 14 residues. Trimming pared 3 bases from V and 2 bases from J, leaving 12 bases between. The germline V gene has CDR1 SGHDT and CDR2 YYEEEE. The CDR3 sequence is CASSSTDGTYEQYF. CDR3 coding DNA: TGTGCCAGCAGCTCGACGGACGGAACCTACGAGCAGTACTTC. Using reference TRBV5-6 and TRBJ2-7 for the parts outside the CDR3, the full variable domain is DAGVTQSPTHLIKTRGQQVTLRCSPKSGHDTVSWYQQALGQGPQFIFQYYEEEERQRGNFPDRFSGHQFPNYSSELNVNALLLGDSALYLCASSSTDGTYEQYFGPGTRLTVT.

This clone was seen only a few times. The rearrangement links TRBV5-6 to TRBJ2-2; D might be TRBD1 (5 bases). From germline, CDR1 is SGHDT and CDR2 YYEEEE. Trimming left V 3 bases short and J 5 bases short, with 8 bases between. The CDR3 sequence is 13 residues long. CDR3 nucleotides: TGTGCCAGCAGCTCGAAGGGGACCGGGGAGCTGTTTTTT. It translates to CASSSKGTGELFF.

The rearrangement joins TRBV4-2 to TRBJ2-1; no clear D. V lost 0 bases, J lost 6 bases, and 6 bases lay in between. The CDR3 spans 13 residues. The germline CDR1 and CDR2 sequences are LGHNA and YNFKEQ. CDR3 region: CASSQEYGNEQFF. The CDR3 DNA reads as TGTGCCAGCAGCCAAGAATACGGCAATGAGCAGTTCTTC.

CDR3 DNA sequence: TGTGCCTGGAGGGGAGACACTGAAGCTTTCTTT. Translating gives CAWRGDTEAFF. This sequence joins TRBV30 and TRBJ1-1; no firm D call. This CDR3 has 11 amino acids. The germline CDR1 and CDR2 sequences are GTSNPN and SVGIG (reference sequence). V gave up 3 bases and J gave up 3 bases, with 5 bases separating them.

The chain joins TRBV27 to TRBJ1-6; possibly TRBD1 for D (5 bases). CDR1 and CDR2 from the germline V gene are MNHEY and SMNVEV (reference sequence). V lost 2 bases to trimming and J lost 3 bases, with 17 bases between them. The CDR3 runs 18 residues. CDR3 protein: CASSLKQVHSIYNSPLHF. The CDR3 region has the DNA TGTGCCAGCAGTTTAAAACAGGTCCATTCCATCTATAATTCACCCCTCCACTTT.

The chain couples TRBV24-1 to TRBJ2-5; 8 positions match TRBD1. The CDR3 is 16 residues long. The germline V gene has CDR1 KGHDR and CDR2 SFDVKD. With 6 bases clipped from V and 5 bases from J, the junction kept 13 bases outside the gene matches. CDR3 nucleotides: TGTGCCACCAGTCATCCGGGACAGGTGAGGTTGGAGACCCAGTACTTC. Its translation is CATSHPGQVRLETQYF.

This clone was found once. V usage is TRBV29-1 and J usage is TRBJ2-3; 9 bases are a match to TRBD2. Trimming cost V 4 bases and J 6 bases; bases outside gene matches: 5. CDR1 is SQVTM and CDR2 is ANQGSEA in the germline V gene. The CDR3 is 13 residues long. The CDR3 is CSVGGLAGDTQYF. The CDR3 DNA follows: TGCAGCGTTGGGGGACTAGCAGGGGATACGCAGTATTTT.

The genes are TRBV19 and TRBJ1-2, with D possibly TRBD1 on 6 matching bases. V was cut by 4 bases and J by 4 bases, with 19 bases left in between. In germline, CDR1 is LNHDA, CDR2 SQIVND (reference sequence). CDR3 length equals 16 residues. CDR3 sequence (DNA): TGTGCCAGTAGTAGACTGGGACACTCGACGCCCTATGGCTACACCTTC. It encodes CASSRLGHSTPYGYTF. The variable domain in full, completed from reference TRBV19 and TRBJ1-2, reads DGGITQSPKYLFRKEGQNVTLSCEQNLNHDAMYWYRQDPGQGLRLIYYSQIVNDFQKGDIAEGYSVSREKKESFPLTVTSAQKNPTAFYLCASSRLGHSTPYGYTFGSGTRLTVV.

V gene TRBV7-2 combines with J gene TRBJ1-6; 8 bases fit TRBD1. The V and J ends lost 3 bases and 10 bases, in that order; junction bases with no gene match: 8. The germline V gene has CDR1 SGHTA and CDR2 FQGNSA. The CDR3 has 15 residues. CDR3 DNA sequence: TGTGCCAGCAGCTTGAGACAGGGGACCGGCTCACCCCTCCACTTT. It translates to CASSLRQGTGSPLHF.